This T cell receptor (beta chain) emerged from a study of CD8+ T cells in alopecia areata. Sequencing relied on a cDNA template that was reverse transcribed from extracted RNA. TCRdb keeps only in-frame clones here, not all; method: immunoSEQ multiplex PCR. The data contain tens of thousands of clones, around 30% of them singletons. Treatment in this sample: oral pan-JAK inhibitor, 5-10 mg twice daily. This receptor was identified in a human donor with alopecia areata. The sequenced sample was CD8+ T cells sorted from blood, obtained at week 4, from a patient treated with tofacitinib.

DNA for the CDR3: TGTGCCACCTTAGGACAGGGGGAAGACAATGAGCAGTTCTTC. Translating gives CATLGQGEDNEQFF. The chain links TRBV15 to TRBJ2-1; 10 bases agree with TRBD1. Germline CDR1 is LNHNV and CDR2 is YYDKDF (reference sequence). V dropped 8 bases and J dropped 5; count of bases not matched to a gene: 6. The length of the CDR3 is 14 residues.